Sequencing of this T cell receptor (beta chain) was carried out in a study of T cell changes during pregnancy in multiple sclerosis. This CDR3 comprises 16 residues. V shed 4 bases and J 4 bases; nucleotides not matched to a gene: 9. From germline, CDR1 is SGHTA and CDR2 FQGTGA. TCRdb's copy holds only in-frame clones and misses some; the assay was immunoSEQ multiplex PCR. The repertoire holds just over 30,000 clones, with roughly 87% as singletons. The sequencing here drew on CD8+ T cells from peripheral blood mononuclear cells, taken in the first trimester of pregnancy. The source is a female donor with multiple sclerosis, enrolled in a pregnancy study. V is TRBV7-3 and J is TRBJ1-4; 7 nucleotides align to TRBD1. The CDR3 bases are TGTGCCAGCAGCTCCCGGGACAGAGAGTGTAATGAAAAACTGTTTTTT. Translating gives CASSSRDRECNEKLFF.